This T cell receptor beta chain came from a study of cytomegalovirus exposure and HLA in healthy donors. The PCR employed 60 Vbeta primers together with 13 Jbeta primers. Here immunoSEQ multiplex PCR was the method, and the copy in TCRdb shows in-frame clones only, minus some. The sample lists approximately 220,000 clones; around 80% were seen once. CDR1 and CDR2 (germline): SEHNR, FQNEAQ (reference sequence). This CDR3 region has 17 residues. The V and J genes are TRBV7-9 and TRBJ2-5, with a tentative D call TRBD2 (7 bases). TRBJ2-7 matches the DNA end more closely, so the J call is doubtful. This clonotype was sampled from a man between 18 and 29 years old in good health and CMV-seronegative. Sample: PBMCs. The CDR3 region is CASSLDGSGGPSYEQYF. CDR3 nucleotide sequence: TGTGCCAGCAGCTTAGATGGATCCGGGGGGCCTTCCTACGAGCAGTACTTC.